Below are 16 T cell receptor beta chains sequenced from a single sample in a study of beta chain features in type 1 diabetes. The isolated RNA, all of it, was reverse transcribed, so expressed TCRB transcripts were what got sequenced. TCRdb keeps only in-frame clones here, not all; method: immunoSEQ multiplex PCR. Of 860,000 or so clones in the sample, roughly 17% were seen once. Material for sequencing was naive CD4+ T cells from blood. Every receptor here comes from a young woman in good health.

The V gene is TRBV5-1, the J gene TRBJ2-1; 8 nucleotides match TRBD2. Trimming removed 5 bases from V and 8 bases from J; junction bases left unmatched: 9. The CDR3 covers 14 residues. Germline CDR1 and CDR2: SGHRS and YFSETQ. CDR3 DNA sequence: TGCGCCAGCAGTCCAGCGGGAGCCCGGCATGAGCAGTTCTTC. The encoded protein is CASSPAGARHEQFF.

The chain is built from TRBV20-1 and TRBJ1-2; no clear D gene. V lost 6 bases and J 6 bases, leaving 8 bases between the germline ends. Germline V gene data show CDR1 as DFQATT and CDR2 as SNEGSKA (reference sequence). The CDR3 is made up of 10 amino acids. In DNA, the CDR3 is TGCAGTGCCCTCCTTAATGGCTACACCTTC. Protein sequence: CSALLNGYTF.

V is TRBV18 and J is TRBJ2-3; D is possibly TRBD2 (6 bases). Germline V gene sequence: CDR1 KGHSH, CDR2 LQKENI. There are 14 residues in the CDR3. V dropped 6 bases and J dropped 0 bases, with 10 bases sitting between them. The chain's CDR3 is CASSSGLSTDTQYF. Here the CDR3 DNA reads TGTGCCAGCTCCTCCGGACTAAGCACAGATACGCAGTATTTT. Filled out from reference TRBV18 and TRBJ2-3, the complete variable domain reads NAGVMQNPRHLVRRRGQEARLRCSPMKGHSHVYWYRQLPEEGLKFMVYLQKENIIDESGMPKERFSAEFPKEGPSILRIQQVVRGDSAAYFCASSSGLSTDTQYFGPGTRLTVL.

This clone was detected a few times. The chain joins TRBV7-3 to TRBJ2-7; TRBD2 might be the D (6 bases). The CDR3 has 14 residues. From germline, CDR1 is SGHTA and CDR2 FQGTGA. V dropped 1 base and J dropped 6 bases, with 13 bases sitting between them. The DNA of the CDR3 is TGTGCCAGCAGCTTAAGTCGGGACTCCGGCGAGCAGTACTTC. Translation: CASSLSRDSGEQYF.

The J gene is TRBJ1-2, the V gene TRBV18; TRBD1 is a possible D gene (5 bases). The V end was cut by 2 bases, the J end by 3 bases, with 13 bases between. The CDR3 totals 15 residues. Per germline, CDR1 KGHSH and CDR2 LQKENI. The CDR3 spells CASSPTGGEYYGYTF. The CDR3 region has the DNA TGTGCCAGCTCACCAACCGGGGGGGAGTACTATGGCTACACCTTC.

This clone was seen a handful of times. The chain uses TRBV5-1 and TRBJ2-1; D is uncertain. V was trimmed by 5 bases and J by 0 bases, leaving 12 bases between them. The CDR3 spans 15 residues. Germline V lookup: CDR1 SGHRS, CDR2 YFSETQ. The CDR3 nucleotides are TGCGCCAGCAGGTTGACCAGGAGCTCCTACAATGAGCAGTTCTTC. Translating it yields CASRLTRSSYNEQFF.

The chain joins TRBV27 to TRBJ1-5; D remains unclear. CDR1 and CDR2 from the germline V gene are MNHEY and SMNVEV (reference sequence). Between the trimmed V and J ends, which lost 7 bases and 12 bases, there was a span of 13 bases. This CDR3 contains 11 residues. The CDR3 loop is CASTPSVVQHF. The CDR3 DNA reads TGTGCCAGCACCCCGTCTGTTGTCCAGCATTTT.

This clone was seen more than once but under ten times. The J gene is TRBJ2-2, the V gene TRBV28; D remains unclear. The CDR3 loop spans 15 amino acids. Germline V gives CDR1 MDHEN, CDR2 SYDVKM. Trimming removed 8 bases at V and 1 base at J, with 14 bases between. The CDR3 sequence is CASSMGGMNTGELFF. In nucleotides, the CDR3 is TGTGCCAGCTCAATGGGCGGAATGAACACCGGGGAGCTGTTTTTT.

This clone was observed a handful of times. The chain recombines TRBV11-3 with TRBJ1-5; TRBD1 is a possible D gene (6 bases). The CDR3 covers 19 residues. Per germline, CDR1 SGHNT and CDR2 YENEEA. Trimming shortened V by 5 bases and J by 0 bases, and 23 bases separated the two germline ends. CDR3 region: CASSREWTEGTNSNQPQHF. In DNA, the CDR3 is TGTGCCAGCAGCCGAGAATGGACAGAGGGGACTAATAGCAATCAGCCCCAGCATTTT.

J is TRBJ2-7 and V is TRBV7-8; 10 bases are a match to TRBD1. V lost 2 bases and J lost 4; bases outside the gene matches: 17. Germline-derived CDR1 and CDR2 are SGHVS and FQNEAQ. The CDR3 extends over 19 amino acids. CDR3 sequence (DNA): TGTGCCAGCAGCTTATGGTTCCTAAAAGCGACAGGGGGCGGATACGAGCAGTACTTC. Protein product: CASSLWFLKATGGGYEQYF.

J is TRBJ2-2 and V is TRBV6-5; D not resolved. Trimming cost V 6 bases and J 3 bases, with 14 bases left between them. Germline CDR1 reads MNHEY; CDR2 reads SVGAGI. The CDR3 length is 15 residues. CDR3 coding DNA: TGTGCCAGCAGCCCCCCGGGCATTTACACCGGGGAGCTGTTTTTT. Its translation is CASSPPGIYTGELFF.

The chain combines TRBV15 with TRBJ2-3, with D perhaps matching TRBD2 (5 bases). CDR3 length: 19 amino acids. Trimming removed 1 base from V and 2 bases from J, with 22 bases in between. Germline assignment: CDR1 LNHNV and CDR2 YYDKDF (reference sequence). CDR3: CATSRVASPHPDYTDTQYF. CDR3 in DNA: TGTGCCACCAGCAGAGTGGCTAGCCCTCACCCCGATTACACAGATACGCAGTATTTT.

This CDR3 reads CASSYPSGNNEQFF. CDR3 coding DNA: TGTGCCAGCTCCTACCCTAGCGGGAACAATGAGCAGTTCTTC. The J gene is TRBJ2-1, the V gene TRBV6-1; TRBD2 agrees at 9 bases. Germline lookup yields CDR1 MNHNS and CDR2 SASEGT. This CDR3 is 14 amino acids long. The V and J ends lost 8 bases and 5 bases, in that order; junction bases with no gene match: 7.

This clone has more than one count but fewer than ten. The rearrangement uses TRBV7-2 and TRBJ2-7; weak D call: TRBD1 (7 bases). The CDR3 is 17 amino acids. Trimming took 6 bases from V and 2 from J, leaving 23 bases between them. CDR1 and CDR2 from the germline V gene are SGHTA and FQGNSA. CDR3 residues: CASSKGLGQGGPYEQYF. The CDR3 coding sequence is TGTGCCAGCAGTAAAGGGCTGGGGCAGGGGGGCCCCTACGAGCAGTACTTC. The complete variable domain, with remaining parts taken from reference TRBV7-2 and TRBJ2-7, reads GAGVSQSPSNKVTEKGKDVELRCDPISGHTALYWYRQSLGQGLEFLIYFQGNSAPDKSGLPSDRFSAERTGGSVSTLTIQRTQQEDSAVYLCASSKGLGQGGPYEQYFGPGTRLTVT.

The chain couples TRBV11-2 to TRBJ2-1; D tentatively reads TRBD1 or TRBD2 (6 bases each). Trimming left V 4 bases short and J 0 bases short, with 13 bases between. This CDR3 comprises 16 residues. Germline V gene data show CDR1 as SGHAT and CDR2 as FQNNGV. The CDR3 sequence is CASSSQKGGSYNEQFF. Written as DNA, the CDR3 is TGTGCCAGCAGCTCCCAAAAGGGGGGCTCCTACAATGAGCAGTTCTTC.

The chain carries TRBV6-5 and TRBJ2-2, with 7 positions matching TRBD2. The CDR3 covers 14 residues. Trimming removed 6 bases from V and 4 bases from J; junction bases left unmatched: 5. Looked up from germline, CDR1 is MNHEY and CDR2 is SVGAGI. DNA for the CDR3: TGTGCCAGCAGCACGCCGGGGGGCACCGGGGAGCTGTTTTTT. It translates to CASSTPGGTGELFF.